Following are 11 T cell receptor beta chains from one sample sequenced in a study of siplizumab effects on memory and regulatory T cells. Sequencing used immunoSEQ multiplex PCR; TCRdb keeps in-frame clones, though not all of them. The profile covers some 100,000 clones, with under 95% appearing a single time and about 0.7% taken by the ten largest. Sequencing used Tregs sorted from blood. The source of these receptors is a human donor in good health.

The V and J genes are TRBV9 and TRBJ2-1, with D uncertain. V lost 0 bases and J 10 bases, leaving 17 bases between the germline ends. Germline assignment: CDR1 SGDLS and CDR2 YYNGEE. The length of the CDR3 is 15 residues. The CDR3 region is CASSVVNLVNGEQFF. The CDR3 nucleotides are TGTGCCAGCAGCGTAGTTAACCTAGTGAACGGCGAGCAGTTCTTC.

This CDR3 is CASSYAWGQGANVLTF. The CDR3 nucleotides are TGTGCCAGCAGTTACGCGTGGGGTCAAGGGGCCAACGTCCTGACTTTC. The chain couples TRBV6-5 to TRBJ2-6; D unresolved. The germline V gene has CDR1 MNHEY and CDR2 SVGAGI. The CDR3 spans 16 residues. Trimming left V 2 bases short and J 4 bases short, with 12 bases between.

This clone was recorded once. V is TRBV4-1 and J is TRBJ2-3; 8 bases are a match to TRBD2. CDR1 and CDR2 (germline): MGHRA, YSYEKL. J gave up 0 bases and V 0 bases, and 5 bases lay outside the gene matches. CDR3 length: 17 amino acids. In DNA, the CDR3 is TGCGCCAGCAGCCAAGATAGAGCGGGAGTGAGCACAGATACGCAGTATTTT. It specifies CASSQDRAGVSTDTQYF.

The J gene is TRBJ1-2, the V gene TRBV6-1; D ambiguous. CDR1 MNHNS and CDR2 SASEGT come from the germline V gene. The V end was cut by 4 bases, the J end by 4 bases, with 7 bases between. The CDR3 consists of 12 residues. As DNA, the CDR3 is TGTGCCAGCAGTGTAGCTGGCTATGGCTACACCTTC. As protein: CASSVAGYGYTF.

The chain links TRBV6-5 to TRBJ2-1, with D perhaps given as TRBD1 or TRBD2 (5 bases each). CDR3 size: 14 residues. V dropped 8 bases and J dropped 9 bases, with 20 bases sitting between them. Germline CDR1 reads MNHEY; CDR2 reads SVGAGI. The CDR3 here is CASGRDPLRGEQFF. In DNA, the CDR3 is TGTGCCAGCGGCCGGGACCCACTCCGCGGTGAGCAGTTCTTC.

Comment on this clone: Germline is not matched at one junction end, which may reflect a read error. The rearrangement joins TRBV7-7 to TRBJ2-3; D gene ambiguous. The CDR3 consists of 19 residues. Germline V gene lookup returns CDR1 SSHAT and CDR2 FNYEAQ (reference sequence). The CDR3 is CASSLDKLIAAVDTDTQYF. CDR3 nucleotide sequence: TGTGCTAGCAGCTTAGATAAGTTGATTGCGGCGGTAGACACAGATACGCAGTATTTT.

The CDR3: CSVDRTGAGETQYF. In DNA, the CDR3 is TGCAGCGTAGACCGTACAGGGGCCGGGGAGACCCAGTACTTC. The chain joins TRBV29-1 to TRBJ2-5; 7 nucleotides line up with TRBD1. This CDR3 is 14 amino acids long. Per the germline V gene, CDR1 is SQVTM and CDR2 is ANQGSEA. With 6 bases clipped from V and 5 bases from J, the junction kept 12 bases outside the gene matches.

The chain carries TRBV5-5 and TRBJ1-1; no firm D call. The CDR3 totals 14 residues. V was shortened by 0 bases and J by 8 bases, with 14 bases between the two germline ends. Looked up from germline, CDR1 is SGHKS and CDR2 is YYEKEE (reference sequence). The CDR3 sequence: CASSLAPGGEEAFF. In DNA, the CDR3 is TGTGCCAGCAGCTTGGCCCCGGGCGGGGAAGAAGCTTTCTTT.

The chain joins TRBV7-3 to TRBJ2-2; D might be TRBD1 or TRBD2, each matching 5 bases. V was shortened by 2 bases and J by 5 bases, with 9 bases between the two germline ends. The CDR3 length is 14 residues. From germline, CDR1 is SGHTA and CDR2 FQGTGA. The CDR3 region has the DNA TGTGCCAGCAGCTTATTCAGGGAGACCGGGGAGCTGTTTTTT. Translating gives CASSLFRETGELFF.

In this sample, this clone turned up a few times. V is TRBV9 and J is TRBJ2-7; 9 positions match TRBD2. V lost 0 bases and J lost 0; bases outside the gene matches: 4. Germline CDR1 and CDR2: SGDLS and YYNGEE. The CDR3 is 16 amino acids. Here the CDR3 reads CASSVGAGGISYEQYF. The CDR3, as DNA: TGTGCCAGCAGCGTAGGAGCGGGAGGAATCTCCTACGAGCAGTACTTC.

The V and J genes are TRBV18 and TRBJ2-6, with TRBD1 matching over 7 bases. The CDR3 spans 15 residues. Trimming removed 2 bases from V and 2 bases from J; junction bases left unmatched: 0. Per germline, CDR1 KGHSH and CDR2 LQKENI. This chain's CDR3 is CASSPTGAGANVLTF. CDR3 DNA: TGTGCCAGCTCACCAACAGGGGCTGGGGCCAACGTCCTGACTTTC. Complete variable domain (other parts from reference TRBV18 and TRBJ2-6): NAGVMQNPRHLVRRRGQEARLRCSPMKGHSHVYWYRQLPEEGLKFMVYLQKENIIDESGMPKERFSAEFPKEGPSILRIQQVVRGDSAAYFCASSPTGAGANVLTFGAGSRLTVL.